One TCR beta chain is described in this entry. This specimen belongs to a study of blood T cell repertoires in COVID-19. Study as a whole: Specimens from acute and convalescent COVID-19 originated in the United States, Italy and Spain. T cells, B-cell-depleted T cells, or PBMCs provided the cDNA or gDNA that served as material.

Unmatched junction bases numbered 7, after V lost 3 bases and J lost 0 bases. This CDR3 is built from 18 residues. Germline CDR1 reads SGHRS; CDR2 reads YFSETQ. In the study's own analysis: Amplification from reference gene primers served as the basis for estimated nucleated cell counts. TCRdb keeps only in-frame clones here, not all; method: immunoSEQ multiplex PCR. The V and J calls and clone size come from that table; D and trimming were worked out from the DNA. In the table there are roughly 150,000 clones, about 80% of which are singletons. The receptor's source is a man aged 55-75 years with acute or convalescent COVID-19. V usage is TRBV5-1 and J usage is TRBJ2-6; the match to TRBD1 covers 9 bases. Sequenced sample: peripheral blood. The CDR3 region is CASSSGQGLLSGANVLTF. CDR3 sequence (DNA): TGCGCCAGCAGCTCCGGACAGGGGCTCCTCTCTGGGGCCAACGTCCTGACTTTC.